The source of this TCR beta chain is a study of metastatic and nonmetastatic thyroid tumors. Points on this clone: Different DNA sequences within this sample yield the same CDR3.

Looked up from germline, CDR1 is MNHEY and CDR2 is SMNVEV (reference sequence). This CDR3 comprises 15 residues. V gave up 5 bases and J gave up 0 bases, with 8 bases separating them. Prior to thyroid surgery, none of the patients had received any treatment. TCRdb re-called clones via MiXCR from the PCR reads. The data show tens of thousands of clones, roughly 14% seen once. The sequencing input was blood. The TCR was taken from a female donor with papillary thyroid cancer or a benign thyroid nodule (not recorded which). Some clones in this sample may be carry-over from other donors' samples. The J gene is TRBJ2-6, the V gene TRBV27; no clear D gene. Written as DNA, the CDR3 is TGTGCCAGCAGTCCTGTACTCTCTGGGGCCAACGTCCTGACTTTC. Amino acid sequence: CASSPVLSGANVLTF. Drawing the rest from reference TRBV27 and TRBJ2-6, the complete variable domain is EAQVTQNPRYLITVTGKKLTVTCSQNMNHEYMSWYRQDPGLGLRQIYYSMNVEVTDKGDVPEGYKVSRKEKRNFPLILESPSPNQTSLYFCASSPVLSGANVLTFGAGSRLTVL.